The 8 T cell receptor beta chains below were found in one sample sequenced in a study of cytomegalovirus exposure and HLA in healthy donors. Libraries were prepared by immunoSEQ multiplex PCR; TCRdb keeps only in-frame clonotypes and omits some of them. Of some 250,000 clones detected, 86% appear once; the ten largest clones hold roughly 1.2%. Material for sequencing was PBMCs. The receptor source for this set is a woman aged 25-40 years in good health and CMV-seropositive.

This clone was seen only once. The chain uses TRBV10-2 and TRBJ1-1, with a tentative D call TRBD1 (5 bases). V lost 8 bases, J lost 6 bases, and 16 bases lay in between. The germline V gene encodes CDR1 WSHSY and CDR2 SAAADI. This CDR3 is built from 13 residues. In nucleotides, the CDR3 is TGCGCCAGCCAAGCAAGGGGTGACGCTGAAGCTTTCTTT. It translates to CASQARGDAEAFF.

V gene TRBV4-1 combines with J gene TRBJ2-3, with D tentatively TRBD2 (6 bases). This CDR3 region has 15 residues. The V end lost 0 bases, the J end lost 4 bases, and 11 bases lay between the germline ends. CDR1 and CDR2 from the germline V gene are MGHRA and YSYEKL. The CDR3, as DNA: TGCGCCAGCAGCCAAGAGGGGACTTCCGCAGATACGCAGTATTTT. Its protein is CASSQEGTSADTQYF.

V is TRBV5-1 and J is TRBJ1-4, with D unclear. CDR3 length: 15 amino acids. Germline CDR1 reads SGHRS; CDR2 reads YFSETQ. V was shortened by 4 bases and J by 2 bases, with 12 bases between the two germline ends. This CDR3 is CASSRGGATNEKLFF. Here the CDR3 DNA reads TGCGCCAGCAGCCGAGGCGGCGCGACTAATGAAAAACTGTTTTTT.

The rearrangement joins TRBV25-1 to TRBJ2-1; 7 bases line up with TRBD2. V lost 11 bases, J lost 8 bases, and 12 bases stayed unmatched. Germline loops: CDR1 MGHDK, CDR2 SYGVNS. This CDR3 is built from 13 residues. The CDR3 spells CAVSGPSGDEQFF. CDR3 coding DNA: TGTGCCGTCTCCGGACCCAGCGGGGATGAGCAGTTCTTC.

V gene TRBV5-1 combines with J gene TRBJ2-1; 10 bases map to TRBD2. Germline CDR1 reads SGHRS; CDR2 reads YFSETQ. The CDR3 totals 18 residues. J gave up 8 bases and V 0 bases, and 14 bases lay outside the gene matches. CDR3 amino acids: CASSLGTALAGKWDEQFF. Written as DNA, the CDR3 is TGCGCCAGCAGCTTGGGCACAGCACTAGCGGGAAAGTGGGATGAGCAGTTCTTC.

The CDR3 DNA is TGTGCCAGCAGTCCCACCCTGGGGCTAGCGAAAGCAGATACGCAGTATTTT. It yields the protein CASSPTLGLAKADTQYF. The rearrangement joins TRBV27 to TRBJ2-3; TRBD2 is a possible D gene (6 bases). The CDR3 covers 17 residues. CDR1 and CDR2 (germline): MNHEY, SMNVEV (reference sequence). V lost 5 bases, J lost 4 bases, and 22 bases lay in between.

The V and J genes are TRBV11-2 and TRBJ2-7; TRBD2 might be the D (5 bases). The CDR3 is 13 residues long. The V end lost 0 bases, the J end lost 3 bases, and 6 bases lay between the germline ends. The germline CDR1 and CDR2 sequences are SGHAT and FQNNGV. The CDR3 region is CASSLDRDYEQYF. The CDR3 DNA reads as TGTGCCAGCAGCTTAGATCGGGACTACGAGCAGTACTTC.

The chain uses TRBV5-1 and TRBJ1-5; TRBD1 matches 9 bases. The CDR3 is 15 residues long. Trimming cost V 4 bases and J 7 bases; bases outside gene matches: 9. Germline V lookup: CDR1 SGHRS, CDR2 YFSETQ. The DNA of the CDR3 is TGCGCCAGCAGCCCGGACAGGGGAAAGGACCAGCCCCAGCATTTT. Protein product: CASSPDRGKDQPQHF.